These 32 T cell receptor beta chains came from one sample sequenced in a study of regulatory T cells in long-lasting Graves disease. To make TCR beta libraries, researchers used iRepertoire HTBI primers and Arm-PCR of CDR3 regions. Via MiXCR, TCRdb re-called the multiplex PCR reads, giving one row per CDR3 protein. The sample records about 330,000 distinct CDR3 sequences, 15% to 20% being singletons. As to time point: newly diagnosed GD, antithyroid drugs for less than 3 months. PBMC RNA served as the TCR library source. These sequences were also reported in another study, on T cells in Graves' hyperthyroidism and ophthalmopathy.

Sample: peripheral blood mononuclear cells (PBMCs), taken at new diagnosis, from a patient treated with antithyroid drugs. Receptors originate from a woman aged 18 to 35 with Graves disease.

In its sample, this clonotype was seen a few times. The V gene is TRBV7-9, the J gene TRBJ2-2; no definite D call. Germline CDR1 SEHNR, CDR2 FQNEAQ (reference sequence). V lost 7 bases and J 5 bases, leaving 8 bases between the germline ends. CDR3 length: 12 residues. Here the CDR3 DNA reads TGTGCCAGCACCGCCTCTACCGGGGAGCTGTTTTTT. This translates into CASTASTGELFF.

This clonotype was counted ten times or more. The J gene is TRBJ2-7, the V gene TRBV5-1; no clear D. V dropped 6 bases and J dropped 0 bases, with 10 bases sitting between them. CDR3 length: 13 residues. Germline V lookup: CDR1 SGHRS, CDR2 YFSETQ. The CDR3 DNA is TGCGCCAGCAAAGAGCCTAGCTCCTACGAGCAGTACTTC. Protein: CASKEPSSYEQYF.

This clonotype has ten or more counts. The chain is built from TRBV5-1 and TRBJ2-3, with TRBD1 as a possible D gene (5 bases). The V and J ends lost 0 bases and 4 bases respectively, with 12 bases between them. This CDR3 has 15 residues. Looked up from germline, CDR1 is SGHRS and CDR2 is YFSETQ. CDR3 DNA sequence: TGCGCCAGCAGCTTGGCCAGGGATGGGGCAGATACGCAGTATTTT. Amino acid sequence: CASSLARDGADTQYF.

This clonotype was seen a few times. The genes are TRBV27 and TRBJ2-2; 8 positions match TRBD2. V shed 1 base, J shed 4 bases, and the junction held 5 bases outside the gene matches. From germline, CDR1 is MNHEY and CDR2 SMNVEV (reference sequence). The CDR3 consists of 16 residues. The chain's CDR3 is CASSLYRGGVTGELFF. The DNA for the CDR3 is TGTGCCAGCAGTTTATATCGGGGGGGGGTCACCGGGGAGCTGTTTTTT.

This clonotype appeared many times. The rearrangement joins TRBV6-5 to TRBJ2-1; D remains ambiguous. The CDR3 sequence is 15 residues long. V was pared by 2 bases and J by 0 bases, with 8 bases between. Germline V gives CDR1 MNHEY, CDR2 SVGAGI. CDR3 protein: CASSYRPDSYNEQFF. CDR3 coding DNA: TGTGCCAGCAGTTACCGACCGGACTCCTACAATGAGCAGTTCTTC.

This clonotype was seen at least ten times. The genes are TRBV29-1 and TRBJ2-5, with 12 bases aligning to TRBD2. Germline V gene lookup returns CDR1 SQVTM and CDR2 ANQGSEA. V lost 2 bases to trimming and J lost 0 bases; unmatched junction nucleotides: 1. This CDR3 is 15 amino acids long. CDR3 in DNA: TGCAGCGTTGAAACTAGCGGGGGGTACCAAGAGACCCAGTACTTC. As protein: CSVETSGGYQETQYF.

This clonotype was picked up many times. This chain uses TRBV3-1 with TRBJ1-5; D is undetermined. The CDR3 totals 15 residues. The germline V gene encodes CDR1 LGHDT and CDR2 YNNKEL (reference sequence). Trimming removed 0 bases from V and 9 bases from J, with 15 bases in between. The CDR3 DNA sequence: TGTGCCAGCAGCCAAGACGGAACGGGTCGAGGGCCCCAGCATTTT. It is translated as CASSQDGTGRGPQHF.

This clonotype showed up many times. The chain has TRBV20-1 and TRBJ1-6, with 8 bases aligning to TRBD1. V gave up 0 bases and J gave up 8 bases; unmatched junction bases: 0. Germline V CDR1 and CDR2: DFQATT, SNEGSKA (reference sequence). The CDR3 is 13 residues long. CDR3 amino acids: CSARETGDSPLHF. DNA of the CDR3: TGCAGTGCTAGAGAGACAGGGGATTCACCCCTCCACTTT.

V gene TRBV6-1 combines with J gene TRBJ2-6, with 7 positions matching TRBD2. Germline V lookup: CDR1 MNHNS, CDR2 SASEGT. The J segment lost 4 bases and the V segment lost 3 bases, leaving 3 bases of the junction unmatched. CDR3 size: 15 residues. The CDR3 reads CASSEGRAGANVLTF. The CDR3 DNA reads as TGTGCCAGCAGTGAGGGGAGGGCCGGGGCCAACGTCCTGACTTTC.

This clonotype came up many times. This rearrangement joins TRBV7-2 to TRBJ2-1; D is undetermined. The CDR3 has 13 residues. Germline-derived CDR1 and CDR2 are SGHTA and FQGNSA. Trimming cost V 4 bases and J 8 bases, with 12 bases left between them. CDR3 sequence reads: CASSWKVRDEQFF. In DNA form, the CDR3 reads TGTGCCAGCAGCTGGAAAGTACGCGATGAGCAGTTCTTC.

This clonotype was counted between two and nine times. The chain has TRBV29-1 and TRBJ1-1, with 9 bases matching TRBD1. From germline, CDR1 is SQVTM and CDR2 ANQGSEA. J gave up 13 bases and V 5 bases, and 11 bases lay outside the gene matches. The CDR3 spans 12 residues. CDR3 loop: CSVSGTGIYLFF. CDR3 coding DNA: TGCAGCGTTTCCGGGACAGGGATTTATCTTTTCTTT.

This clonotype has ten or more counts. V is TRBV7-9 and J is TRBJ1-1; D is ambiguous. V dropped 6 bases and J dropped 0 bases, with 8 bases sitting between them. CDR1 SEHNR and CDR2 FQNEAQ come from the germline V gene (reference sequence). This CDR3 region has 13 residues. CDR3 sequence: CASSYVMNTEAFF. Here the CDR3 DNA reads TGTGCCAGCAGTTACGTTATGAACACTGAAGCTTTCTTT.

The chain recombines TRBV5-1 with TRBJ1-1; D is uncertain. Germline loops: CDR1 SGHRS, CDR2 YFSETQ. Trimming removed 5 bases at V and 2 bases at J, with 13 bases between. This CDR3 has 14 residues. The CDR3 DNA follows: TGCGCCAGCAGGCCGGCGGGAAGCAACACTGAAGCTTTCTTT. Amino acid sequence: CASRPAGSNTEAFF.

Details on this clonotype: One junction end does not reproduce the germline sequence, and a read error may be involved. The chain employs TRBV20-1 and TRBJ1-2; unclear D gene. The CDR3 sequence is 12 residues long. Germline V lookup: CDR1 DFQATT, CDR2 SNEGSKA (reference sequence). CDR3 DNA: TGCAGTGCTAGTCGGGCTACCTATGACTACACCTTC. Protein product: CSASRATYDYTF.

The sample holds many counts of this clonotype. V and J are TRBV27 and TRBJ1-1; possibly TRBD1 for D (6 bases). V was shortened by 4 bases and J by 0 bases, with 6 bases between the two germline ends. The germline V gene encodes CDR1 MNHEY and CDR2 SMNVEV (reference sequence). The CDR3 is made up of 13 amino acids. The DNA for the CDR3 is TGTGCCAGCAGTTGGACAGTGAACACTGAAGCTTTCTTT. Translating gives CASSWTVNTEAFF.

This CDR3 reads CASGLIAGVNEQFF. The DNA of the CDR3 is TGTGCTAGTGGTTTGATAGCGGGGGTCAATGAGCAGTTCTTC. The V and J genes are TRBV12-5 and TRBJ2-1, with 9 bases fitting TRBD2. V was clipped by 2 bases and J by 6 bases; unmatched bases: 2. The CDR3 loop spans 14 amino acids. Germline-derived CDR1 and CDR2 are LGHNT and FRNRAP.

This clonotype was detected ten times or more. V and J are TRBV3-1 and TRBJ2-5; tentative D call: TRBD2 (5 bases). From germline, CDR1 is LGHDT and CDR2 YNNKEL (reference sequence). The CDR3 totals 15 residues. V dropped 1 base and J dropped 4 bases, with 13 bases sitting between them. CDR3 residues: CASSQAATAGETQYF. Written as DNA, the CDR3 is TGTGCCAGCAGCCAAGCCGCTACCGCGGGAGAGACCCAGTACTTC.

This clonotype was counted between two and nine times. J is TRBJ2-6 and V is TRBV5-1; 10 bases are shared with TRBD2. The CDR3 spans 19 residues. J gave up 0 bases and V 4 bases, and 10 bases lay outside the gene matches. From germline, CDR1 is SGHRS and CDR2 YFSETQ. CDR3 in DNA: TGCGCCAGCAGCCTAGAGCGGGGGGGATTCTACTCTGGGGCCAACGTCCTGACTTTC. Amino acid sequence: CASSLERGGFYSGANVLTF. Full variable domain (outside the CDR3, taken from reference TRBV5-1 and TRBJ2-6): KAGVTQTPRYLIKTRGQQVTLSCSPISGHRSVSWYQQTPGQGLQFLFEYFSETQRNKGNFPGRFSGRQFSNSRSEMNVSTLELGDSALYLCASSLERGGFYSGANVLTFGAGSRLTVL.

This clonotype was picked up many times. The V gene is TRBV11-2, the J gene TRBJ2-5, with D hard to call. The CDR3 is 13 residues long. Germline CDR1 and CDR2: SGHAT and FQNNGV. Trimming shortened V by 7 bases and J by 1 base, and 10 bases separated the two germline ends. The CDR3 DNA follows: TGTGCCAGCACCCCCGGAGTCCAAGAGACCCAGTACTTC. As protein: CASTPGVQETQYF.

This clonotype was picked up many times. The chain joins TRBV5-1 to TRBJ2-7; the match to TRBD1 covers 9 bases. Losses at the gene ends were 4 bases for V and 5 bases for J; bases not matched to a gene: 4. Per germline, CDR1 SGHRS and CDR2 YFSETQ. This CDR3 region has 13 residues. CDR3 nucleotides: TGCGCCAGCAGCCCGGGACAGGGAAACGAGCAGTACTTC. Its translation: CASSPGQGNEQYF.

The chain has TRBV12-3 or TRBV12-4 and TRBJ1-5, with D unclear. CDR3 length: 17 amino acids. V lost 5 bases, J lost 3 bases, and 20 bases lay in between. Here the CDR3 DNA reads TGTGCCAGCAGTAGTTTAGCGTGGAGGCCGCACAATCAGCCCCAGCATTTT. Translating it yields CASSSLAWRPHNQPQHF.

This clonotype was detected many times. The CDR3 DNA reads TGTGCCAGCAGCCAAGGACTAGCGTCGGGGGAGCTGTTTTTT. It translates to CASSQGLASGELFF. The genes are TRBV3-1 and TRBJ2-2; 8 bases are a match to TRBD2. The V and J ends lost 1 base and 8 bases, in that order; junction bases with no gene match: 3. The CDR3 is 14 residues long. CDR1 and CDR2 from the germline V gene are LGHDT and YNNKEL (reference sequence).

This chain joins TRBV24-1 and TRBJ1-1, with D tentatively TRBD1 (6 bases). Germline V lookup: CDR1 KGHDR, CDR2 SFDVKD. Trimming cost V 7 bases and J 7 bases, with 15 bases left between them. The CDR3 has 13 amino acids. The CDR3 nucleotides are TGTGCCACCAGGAGGGGGGGAGATATTGAAGCTTTCTTT. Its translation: CATRRGGDIEAFF.

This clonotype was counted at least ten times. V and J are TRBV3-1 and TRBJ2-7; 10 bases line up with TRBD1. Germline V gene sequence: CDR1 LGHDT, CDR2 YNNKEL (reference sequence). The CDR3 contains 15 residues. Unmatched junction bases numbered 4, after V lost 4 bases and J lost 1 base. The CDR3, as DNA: TGTGCCAGCAGCCGCTGGACAGGGGGGTCCTACGAGCAGTACTTC. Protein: CASSRWTGGSYEQYF.

The CDR3 nucleotides are TGTGCCAGCCTAGAGGGGACTAGCGGATTCTACAATGAGCAGTTCTTC. It encodes CASLEGTSGFYNEQFF. The rearrangement uses TRBV28 and TRBJ2-1; 11 nucleotides agree with TRBD2. Per the germline V gene, CDR1 is MDHEN and CDR2 is SYDVKM. V shed 8 bases, J shed 3 bases, and the junction held 9 bases outside the gene matches. The CDR3 covers 16 residues.

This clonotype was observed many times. CDR3 nucleotides: TGTGCCAGCAGTGAATGGGTAGGGGGCGCAACCTATGGCTACACCTTC. Its translation is CASSEWVGGATYGYTF. The chain employs TRBV2 and TRBJ1-2; 7 nucleotides match TRBD1. Germline V gene data show CDR1 as SNHLY and CDR2 as FYNNEI. This CDR3 comprises 16 residues. The V segment lost 2 bases and the J segment 4 bases; nucleotides outside the gene matches: 10.

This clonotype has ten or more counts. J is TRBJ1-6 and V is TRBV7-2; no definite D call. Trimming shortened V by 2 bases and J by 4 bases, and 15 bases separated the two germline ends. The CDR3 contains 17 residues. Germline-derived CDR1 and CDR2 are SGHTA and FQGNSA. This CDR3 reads CASSLRRRMEYNSPLHF. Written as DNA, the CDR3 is TGTGCCAGCAGCTTACGGCGGAGGATGGAGTATAATTCACCCCTCCACTTT.

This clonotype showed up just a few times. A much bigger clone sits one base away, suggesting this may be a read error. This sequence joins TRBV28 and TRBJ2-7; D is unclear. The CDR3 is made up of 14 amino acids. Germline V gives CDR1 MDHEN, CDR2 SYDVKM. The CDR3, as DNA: TGTGCCAGCAGTTTATCCGGCAGGACCTACGAGCTGTACTTC. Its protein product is CASSLSGRTYELYF.

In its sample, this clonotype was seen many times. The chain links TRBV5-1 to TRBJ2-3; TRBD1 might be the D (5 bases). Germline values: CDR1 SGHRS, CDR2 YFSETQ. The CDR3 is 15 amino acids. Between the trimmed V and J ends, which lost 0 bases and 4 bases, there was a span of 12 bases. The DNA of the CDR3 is TGCGCCAGCAGCTTGGCCGCAGGGATCGCAGATACGCAGTATTTT. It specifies CASSLAAGIADTQYF.

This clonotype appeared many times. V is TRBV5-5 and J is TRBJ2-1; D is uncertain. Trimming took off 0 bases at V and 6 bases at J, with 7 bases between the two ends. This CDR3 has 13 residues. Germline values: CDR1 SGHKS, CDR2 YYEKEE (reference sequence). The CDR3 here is CASSLEVVNEQFF. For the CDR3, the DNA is TGTGCCAGCAGCTTGGAGGTGGTCAATGAGCAGTTCTTC.

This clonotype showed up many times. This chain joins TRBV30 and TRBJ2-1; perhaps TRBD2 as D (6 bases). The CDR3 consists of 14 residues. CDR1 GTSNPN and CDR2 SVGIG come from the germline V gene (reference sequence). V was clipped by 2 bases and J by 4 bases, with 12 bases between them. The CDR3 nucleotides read TGTGCCTGGAGTCCGATAGCGGAGTACAATGAGCAGTTCTTC. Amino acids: CAWSPIAEYNEQFF.

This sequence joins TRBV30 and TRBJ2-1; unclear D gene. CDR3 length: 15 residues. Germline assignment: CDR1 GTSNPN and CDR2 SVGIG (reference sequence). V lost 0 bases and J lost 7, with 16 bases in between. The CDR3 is CAWSVRGGVGNEQFF. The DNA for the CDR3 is TGTGCCTGGAGTGTACGAGGTGGGGTGGGGAATGAGCAGTTCTTC.